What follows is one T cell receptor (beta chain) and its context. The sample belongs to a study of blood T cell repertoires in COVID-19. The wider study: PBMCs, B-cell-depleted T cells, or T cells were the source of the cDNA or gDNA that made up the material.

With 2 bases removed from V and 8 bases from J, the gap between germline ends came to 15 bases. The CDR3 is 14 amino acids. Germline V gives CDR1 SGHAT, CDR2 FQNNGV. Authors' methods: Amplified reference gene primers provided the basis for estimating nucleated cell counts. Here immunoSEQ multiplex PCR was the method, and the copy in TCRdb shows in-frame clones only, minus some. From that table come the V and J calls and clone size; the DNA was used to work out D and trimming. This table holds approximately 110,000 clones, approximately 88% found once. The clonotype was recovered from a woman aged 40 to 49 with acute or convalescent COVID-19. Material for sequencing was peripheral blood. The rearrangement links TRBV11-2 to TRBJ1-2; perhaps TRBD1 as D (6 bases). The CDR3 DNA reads TGTGCCAGCAGCTTATCGACAGGCTTGGACGGCTACACCTTC. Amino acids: CASSLSTGLDGYTF.